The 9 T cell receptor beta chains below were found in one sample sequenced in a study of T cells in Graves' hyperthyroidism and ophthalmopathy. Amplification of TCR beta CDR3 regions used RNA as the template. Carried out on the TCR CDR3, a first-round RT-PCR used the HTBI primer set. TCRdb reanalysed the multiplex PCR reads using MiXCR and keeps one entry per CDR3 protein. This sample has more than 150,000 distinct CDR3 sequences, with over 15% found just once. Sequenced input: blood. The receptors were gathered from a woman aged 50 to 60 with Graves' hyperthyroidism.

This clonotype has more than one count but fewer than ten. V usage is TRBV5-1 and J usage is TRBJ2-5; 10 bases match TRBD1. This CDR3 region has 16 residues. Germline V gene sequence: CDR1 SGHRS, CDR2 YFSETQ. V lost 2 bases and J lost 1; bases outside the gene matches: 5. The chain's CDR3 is CASSFGQGVFQETQYF. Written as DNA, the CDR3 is TGCGCCAGCAGCTTCGGACAGGGGGTCTTCCAAGAGACCCAGTACTTC. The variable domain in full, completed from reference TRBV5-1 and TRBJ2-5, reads KAGVTQTPRYLIKTRGQQVTLSCSPISGHRSVSWYQQTPGQGLQFLFEYFSETQRNKGNFPGRFSGRQFSNSRSEMNVSTLELGDSALYLCASSFGQGVFQETQYFGPGTRLLVL.

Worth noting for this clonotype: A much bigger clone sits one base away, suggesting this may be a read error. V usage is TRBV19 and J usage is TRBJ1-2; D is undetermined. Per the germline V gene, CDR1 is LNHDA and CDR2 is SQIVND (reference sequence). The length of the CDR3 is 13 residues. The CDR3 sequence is CASSSWEEDGHTF. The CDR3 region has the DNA TGTGCCAGTAGTAGTTGGGAGGAGGATGGCCACACCTTC.

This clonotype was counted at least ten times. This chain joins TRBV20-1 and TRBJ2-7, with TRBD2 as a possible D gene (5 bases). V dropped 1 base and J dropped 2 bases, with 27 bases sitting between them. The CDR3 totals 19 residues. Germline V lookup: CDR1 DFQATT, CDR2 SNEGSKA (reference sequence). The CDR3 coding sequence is TGCAGTGCTAGAGCTGGTTGGCGGAGGTTGGCCCAAGTTGCCTACGAGCAGTACTTC. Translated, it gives CSARAGWRRLAQVAYEQYF.

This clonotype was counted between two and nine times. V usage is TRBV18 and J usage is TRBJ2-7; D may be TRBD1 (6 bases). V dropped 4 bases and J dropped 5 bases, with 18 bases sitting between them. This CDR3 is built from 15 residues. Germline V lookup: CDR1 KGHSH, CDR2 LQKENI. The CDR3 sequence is CASSLLDGTPNEQYF. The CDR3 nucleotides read TGTGCCAGCTCACTCTTAGACGGGACACCAAACGAGCAGTACTTC.

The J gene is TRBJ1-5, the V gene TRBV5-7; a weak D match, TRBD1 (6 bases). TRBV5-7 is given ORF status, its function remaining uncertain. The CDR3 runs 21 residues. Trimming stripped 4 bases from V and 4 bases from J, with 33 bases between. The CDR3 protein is CASSPDGGLWGHNFPNQPQHF. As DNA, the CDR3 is TGTGCCAGCAGCCCCGATGGGGGGCTTTGGGGACACAACTTCCCTAATCAGCCCCAGCATTTT.

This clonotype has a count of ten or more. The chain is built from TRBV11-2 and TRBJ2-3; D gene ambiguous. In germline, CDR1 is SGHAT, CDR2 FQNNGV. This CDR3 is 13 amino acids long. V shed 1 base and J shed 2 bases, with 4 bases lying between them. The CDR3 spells CASSLGYTDTQYF. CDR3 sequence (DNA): TGTGCCAGCAGCTTAGGTTACACAGATACGCAGTATTTT.

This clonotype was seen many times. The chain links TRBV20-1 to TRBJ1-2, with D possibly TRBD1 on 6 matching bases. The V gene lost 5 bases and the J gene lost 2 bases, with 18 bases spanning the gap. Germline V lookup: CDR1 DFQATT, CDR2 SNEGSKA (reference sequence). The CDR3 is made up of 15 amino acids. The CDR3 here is CSAYKGGPSNYGYTF. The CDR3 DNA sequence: TGCAGTGCTTATAAAGGGGGGCCTTCAAACTATGGCTACACCTTC.

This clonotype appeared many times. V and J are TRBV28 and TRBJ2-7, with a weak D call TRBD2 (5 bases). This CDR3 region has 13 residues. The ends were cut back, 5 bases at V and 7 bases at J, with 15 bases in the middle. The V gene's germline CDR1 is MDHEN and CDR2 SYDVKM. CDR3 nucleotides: TGTGCCAGCAGTATCTACGATCGGGAAGAGCAGTACTTC. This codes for CASSIYDREEQYF.

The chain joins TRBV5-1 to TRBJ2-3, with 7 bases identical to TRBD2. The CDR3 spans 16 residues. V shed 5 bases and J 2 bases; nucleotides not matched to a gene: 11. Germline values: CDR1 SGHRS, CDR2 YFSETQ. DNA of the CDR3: TGCGCCAGCAGATATATGGCGAGCGGGGCCACAGATACGCAGTATTTT. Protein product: CASRYMASGATDTQYF.